The rows below give T cell receptor beta chains drawn from one sample of a study of blood T cells in healthy people across ages. Each CDR3 protein gets one entry after TCRdb re-called the 5' RACE reads with MiXCR. The sample lists approximately 800,000 distinct CDR3 sequences, 58% seen once, with roughly 20% in the top ten. The material sequenced was blood. These receptors were collected from a man under 40 in good health. CDR3s include the opening cysteine and the closing phenylalanine or tryptophan. The order of the fields is J gene, V gene, clone size, D gene, CDR3 protein, CDR3 DNA. D genes are given only for firm matches. Some rows mark clone size as missing; the rest say once, few, many or name a class of expanded clone.

>TRBJ2-5|TRBV29-1|NA|NA
CSVAVETQYF
TGCAGCGTTGCTGTAGAGACCCAGTACTTC
>TRBJ2-1|TRBV6-2/TRBV6-3|few|TRBD1
CASSEAGTGGREQFF
TGTGCCAGCAGTGAGGCCGGGACAGGGGGACGAGAGCAGTTCTTC
>TRBJ2-5|TRBV19|once|NA
CASSIGGKDEQYF
TGTGCCAGTAGTATCGGCGGGAAGGATGAGCAGTACTTC
>TRBJ1-2|TRBV5-1|NA|NA
CASSLGYGHTF
TGCGCCAGCAGCTTGGGCTATGGCCACACCTTC
>TRBJ2-7|TRBV29-1|few|NA
CSVVRVDGPYEQYF
TGCAGCGTCGTAAGAGTGGACGGACCCTACGAGCAGTACTTC
>TRBJ1-2|TRBV7-6|few|TRBD1
CASSLNRGLYGYTF
TGTGCCAGCAGCTTGAACAGGGGGCTTTATGGCTACACCTTC
>TRBJ1-1|TRBV15|NA|NA
CATSQGGNTEAFF
TGTGCCACCAGTCAAGGGGGAAACACTGAAGCTTTCTTT
>TRBJ2-3|TRBV20-1|NA|NA
CSASLGDTQYF
TGCAGTGCTAGTCTAGGAGATACGCAGTATTTT
>TRBJ2-7|TRBV28|NA|NA
CASNPQGTSSYEQYF
TGTGCCAGCAATCCCCAGGGGACAAGCTCCTACGAGCAGTACTTC
>TRBJ2-7|TRBV3-1|NA|NA
CASSQDPMGEQYF
TGTGCCAGCAGCCAAGATCCCATGGGCGAGCAGTACTTC
>TRBJ1-2|TRBV27|NA|NA
CASSFSGNGTIYGYTF
TGTGCCAGCAGTTTTTCCGGGAACGGAACCATATATGGCTACACCTTC
>TRBJ2-3|TRBV25-1|NA|NA
CASSEYSATGSLDTQYF
TGTGCCAGCAGTGAATACTCAGCAACGGGCTCGCTAGATACGCAGTATTTT
>TRBJ2-7|TRBV6-1|NA|NA
CASSESGREYEQYF
TGTGCCAGCAGTGAAAGCGGACGTGAATACGAGCAGTACTTC
>TRBJ2-1|TRBV5-1|NA|NA
CASSLIGLYNEQFF
TGCGCCAGCAGCTTGATAGGCCTATACAATGAGCAGTTCTTC
>TRBJ2-7|TRBV29-1|NA|TRBD1
CSVARDRDRYEQYF
TGCAGCGTTGCTCGGGACAGGGACCGCTACGAGCAGTACTTC
>TRBJ2-1|TRBV20-1|NA|TRBD2
CSARDPGLAGDGEQFF
TGCAGTGCTAGAGATCCCGGACTAGCGGGAGACGGTGAGCAGTTCTTC
>TRBJ1-2|TRBV29-1|few|NA
CSYRGPPNYGYTF
TGCAGCTACCGGGGCCCCCCAAACTATGGCTACACCTTC
>TRBJ2-1|TRBV20-1|NA|NA
CSASWGTYNEQFF
TGCAGTGCTAGTTGGGGGACCTACAATGAGCAGTTCTTC
>TRBJ2-3|TRBV5-4|NA|TRBD2
CASGTSITDTQYF
TGTGCCAGCGGGACTAGCATCACAGATACGCAGTATTTT
>TRBJ2-7|TRBV7-2|NA|NA
CASSFRGPYYEQYF
TGTGCCAGCAGCTTCAGGGGTCCATACTACGAGCAGTACTTC
>TRBJ2-1|TRBV18|NA|TRBD2
CASSPVSSGGANEQFF
TGTGCCAGCTCACCCGTGTCGAGCGGGGGGGCCAATGAGCAGTTCTTC
>TRBJ1-2|TRBV7-9|NA|NA
CASSLASVSANYGYTF
TGTGCCAGCAGCTTAGCCTCGGTATCGGCTAACTATGGCTACACCTTC
>TRBJ2-1|TRBV3-1|few|NA
CASSPAGSSYNEQFF
TGTGCCAGCAGCCCGGCAGGGAGCTCCTACAATGAGCAGTTCTTC
>TRBJ1-1|TRBV2|NA|TRBD1
CASRSSPGTGLTEAFF
TGTGCCAGCAGATCGAGTCCCGGGACAGGGCTAACTGAAGCTTTCTTT
>TRBJ1-5|TRBV7-9|NA|TRBD1
CASSLGTGPAGNQPQHF
TGTGCCAGCAGCTTGGGGACAGGTCCAGCAGGCAATCAGCCCCAGCATTTT
>TRBJ2-5|TRBV5-4|NA|NA
CASSLGLPYQETQYF
TGTGCCAGCAGCTTAGGACTGCCGTACCAAGAGACCCAGTACTTC
>TRBJ2-7|TRBV5-1|NA|NA
CASSLGSGTVSCEQYF
TGCGCCAGCAGCTTGGGGTCTGGGACGGTCTCCTGCGAGCAGTACTTC
>TRBJ2-5|TRBV15|NA|NA
CATAPQRVAANEQYF
TGTGCCACAGCCCCACAGCGGGTGGCGGCCAATGAGCAGTACTTC
>TRBJ1-2|TRBV5-1|NA|NA
CASSFSGQVKGYTF
TGCGCCAGCAGCTTCTCGGGGCAGGTGAAAGGCTACACCTTC
>TRBJ2-1|TRBV20-1|NA|TRBD2
CSARPSGSYNEQFF
TGCAGTGCTAGACCTAGCGGATCCTACAATGAGCAGTTCTTC
>TRBJ2-1|TRBV28|once|NA
CASSPQGPDEQFF
TGTGCCAGCAGTCCTCAGGGTCCGGATGAGCAGTTCTTC
>TRBJ2-5|TRBV6-4|NA|TRBD2
CASSDRGVNQETQYF
TGTGCCAGCAGTGACCGGGGGGTAAACCAAGAGACCCAGTACTTC
>TRBJ2-1|TRBV11-2|NA|TRBD1
CASSPGTAGYNEQFF
TGTGCCAGCAGCCCTGGGACAGCCGGGTACAATGAGCAGTTCTTC
>TRBJ2-5|TRBV11-3|NA|TRBD1
CASSLRGQGPETQYF
TGTGCCAGCAGCTTAAGAGGACAGGGCCCAGAGACCCAGTACTTC
>TRBJ2-7|TRBV29-1|few|NA
CSVVVGSYNEQYF
TGCAGCGTTGTAGTGGGGTCCTACAATGAGCAGTACTTC
>TRBJ2-3|TRBV20-1|NA|TRBD2
CSARDRRGGSVDTQYF
TGCAGTGCTAGAGATAGAAGAGGCGGGAGTGTAGATACGCAGTATTTT
>TRBJ1-1|TRBV2|NA|NA
CASGEADGGEAFF
TGTGCCAGCGGGGAAGCGGACGGAGGTGAAGCTTTCTTT
>TRBJ2-1|TRBV7-2|NA|NA
CASSPQRVMNEQFF
TGTGCCAGCAGCCCACAGCGGGTAATGAATGAGCAGTTCTTC
>TRBJ2-3|TRBV4-3|NA|NA
CASSPHAASRTDTQYF
TGCGCCAGCAGCCCCCACGCTGCTTCGCGCACAGACACGCAGTATTTT
>TRBJ1-3|TRBV9|NA|NA
CASSILGSGNTIYF
TGTGCCAGCAGCATATTGGGCTCTGGAAACACCATATATTTT
>TRBJ2-1|TRBV2|once|TRBD2
CASSAIRLAGGNNEQFF
TGTGCCAGCAGTGCTATACGACTAGCGGGGGGCAACAATGAGCAGTTCTTC
>TRBJ2-1|TRBV3-1|once|NA
CASSHNPSNMEQFF
TGTGCCAGCAGCCACAACCCGTCCAACATGGAGCAGTTCTTC
>TRBJ1-2|TRBV7-9|NA|TRBD1
CASSFGTGVLGSNYGYTF
TGTGCCAGCAGCTTTGGTACAGGGGTTCTCGGATCTAACTATGGCTACACCTTC
>TRBJ1-4|TRBV4-1|NA|NA
CASRDRTTNEKLFF
TGCGCCAGCAGAGACCGCACAACTAATGAAAAACTGTTTTTT
>TRBJ2-5|TRBV7-9|NA|TRBD2
CASSLLAGDETQYF
TGTGCCAGCAGCTTACTAGCGGGGGATGAGACCCAGTACTTC
>TRBJ2-4|TRBV2|NA|NA
CASLRDGGNIQYF
TGTGCCAGTCTCCGGGACGGAGGAAACATTCAGTACTTC
>TRBJ2-1|TRBV5-1|NA|TRBD2
CASSNSGGTYNEQFF
TGCGCCAGCAGTAATAGCGGGGGGACCTACAATGAGCAGTTCTTC
>TRBJ2-7|TRBV7-8|few|TRBD1
CASSLWDSYEQYF
TGTGCCAGCAGCCTCTGGGACAGCTACGAGCAGTACTTC
>TRBJ2-3|TRBV4-1|NA|TRBD1
CASSRTARTGSRTDTQYF
TGCGCCAGCAGCCGCACGGCGCGGACAGGCTCTAGGACAGATACGCAGTATTTT
>TRBJ2-2|TRBV5-1|NA|NA
CASSFGVANTGELFF
TGCGCCAGCAGCTTTGGAGTAGCGAACACCGGGGAGCTGTTTTTT